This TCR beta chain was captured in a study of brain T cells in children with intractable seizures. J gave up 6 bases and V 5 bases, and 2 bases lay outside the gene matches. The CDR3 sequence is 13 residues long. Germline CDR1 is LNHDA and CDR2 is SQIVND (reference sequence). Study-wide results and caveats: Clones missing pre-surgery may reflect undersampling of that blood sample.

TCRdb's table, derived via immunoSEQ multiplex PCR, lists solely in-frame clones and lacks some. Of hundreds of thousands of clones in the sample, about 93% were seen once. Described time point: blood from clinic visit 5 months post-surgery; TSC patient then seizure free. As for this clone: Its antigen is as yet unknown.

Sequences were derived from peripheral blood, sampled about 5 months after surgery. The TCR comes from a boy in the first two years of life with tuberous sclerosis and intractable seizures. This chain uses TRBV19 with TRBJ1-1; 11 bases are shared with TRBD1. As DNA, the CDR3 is TGTGCCAGTAGTCGGGGACAGGGGGCTGAAGCTTTCTTT. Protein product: CASSRGQGAEAFF.